Each of the 27 T cell receptor beta chains below was sequenced from the same sample in a study of blood T cell repertoires in COVID-19. TCRdb keeps only in-frame clones here, not all; method: immunoSEQ multiplex PCR. The sample lists about 170,000 clones; around 84% were seen once. Specimen: peripheral blood. These TCRs come from a woman between 70 and 85 years old with COVID-19, enrolled during active disease.

CDR3 nucleotide sequence: TGCGCCACCGGTCGGGGTGGAGGCAATGAGCAGTTCTTC. Translated: CATGRGGGNEQFF. The J gene is TRBJ2-1, the V gene TRBV10-2; a weak D match, TRBD2 (5 bases). Trimming removed 10 bases at V and 6 bases at J, with 16 bases between. Per germline, CDR1 WSHSY and CDR2 SAAADI. This CDR3 has 13 amino acids.

This rearrangement joins TRBV7-9 to TRBJ2-7, with TRBD1 matching over 12 bases. Germline values: CDR1 SEHNR, CDR2 FQNEAQ (reference sequence). With V trimmed by 5 bases and J by 2 bases, 1 base remained unmatched. The CDR3 length is 14 residues. This CDR3 reads CASSGDRGPYEQYF. CDR3 DNA sequence: TGTGCCAGCAGCGGGGACAGGGGGCCCTACGAGCAGTACTTC.

This clone was observed a handful of times. The chain carries TRBV3-1 (or the pseudogene TRBV3-2) and TRBJ2-3; D may be TRBD1 (5 bases). The germline CDR1 and CDR2 sequences are LGHDT and YNNKEL (reference sequence). The V end lost 5 bases, the J end lost 5 bases, and 17 bases lay between the germline ends. The CDR3 is made up of 15 amino acids. The DNA for the CDR3 is TGTGCCAGCAGCGGGGATAGGGGTTTGGTAGATACGCAGTATTTT. Protein product: CASSGDRGLVDTQYF.

The chain uses TRBV28 and TRBJ2-1; 12 bases align to TRBD2. V trimming: 3 bases; J trimming: 3 bases; junction bases outside the gene matches: 9. In germline, CDR1 is MDHEN, CDR2 SYDVKM. The CDR3 covers 18 residues. The CDR3 bases are TGTGCCAGCAGTTTTTCGGCTAGCGGGAGGGGATACTACAATGAGCAGTTCTTC. This encodes CASSFSASGRGYYNEQFF.

This chain uses TRBV14 with TRBJ2-1; D is undetermined. The CDR3 is 15 amino acids. The V gene lost 4 bases and the J gene lost 0 bases, with 10 bases spanning the gap. Germline CDR1 reads SGHDN; CDR2 reads FVKESK. This chain's CDR3 is CASSPFRSSYNEQFF. CDR3 in DNA: TGTGCCAGCAGCCCCTTCCGGAGCTCCTACAATGAGCAGTTCTTC.

The CDR3 bases are TGCGCCAGCAGTGCAGACAGGGGGCGAGGACCCCAGCATTTT. The encoded protein is CASSADRGRGPQHF. V is TRBV10-2 and J is TRBJ1-5; 10 bases are shared with TRBD1. Per germline, CDR1 WSHSY and CDR2 SAAADI. With 4 bases clipped from V and 10 bases from J, the junction kept 7 bases outside the gene matches. The CDR3 covers 14 residues.

V gene TRBV27 combines with J gene TRBJ2-7; the match to TRBD2 covers 7 bases. Germline V gene data show CDR1 as MNHEY and CDR2 as SMNVEV (reference sequence). V gave up 8 bases and J gave up 1 base; unmatched junction bases: 8. CDR3 size: 14 residues. CDR3 nucleotide sequence: TGTGCCAGCCGTCGGGACTATAAATCCTACGAGCAGTACGTC. It specifies CASRRDYKSYEQYV.

The gene calls are TRBV4-1 and TRBJ1-2; TRBD1 matches at 9 bases. CDR1 and CDR2 (germline): MGHRA, YSYEKL. The CDR3 consists of 14 residues. Losses at the gene ends were 1 base for V and 4 bases for J; bases not matched to a gene: 1. The CDR3 DNA is TGCGCCAGCAGCCAAGCGGACAGGGGCTATGGCTACACCTTC. Residues: CASSQADRGYGYTF.

V is TRBV5-1 and J is TRBJ2-3, with D maybe TRBD1 (6 bases). V was pared by 4 bases and J by 2 bases, with 14 bases between. The length of the CDR3 is 15 residues. Germline V gene sequence: CDR1 SGHRS, CDR2 YFSETQ. In DNA form, the CDR3 reads TGCGCCAGCAGCCTACAGGGAAGGGCCACAGATACGCAGTATTTT. Its protein is CASSLQGRATDTQYF.

This clone was seen a single time. DNA of the CDR3: TGTGCCAGCAGTTTAAGAGGTAACGCTGAAGCTTTCTTT. It specifies CASSLRGNAEAFF. This sequence joins TRBV27 and TRBJ1-1; D is uncertain. The germline V gene encodes CDR1 MNHEY and CDR2 SMNVEV (reference sequence). V shed 2 bases and J shed 6 bases, with 10 bases lying between them. This CDR3 is 13 amino acids long.

The rearrangement joins TRBV14 to TRBJ2-5; 10 nucleotides agree with TRBD1. V shed 4 bases, J shed 5 bases, and the junction held 10 bases outside the gene matches. The CDR3 is made up of 16 amino acids. CDR1 is SGHDN, CDR2 FVKESK, per germline. CDR3 loop: CASSRLRDRGGETQYF. For the CDR3, the DNA is TGTGCCAGCAGCCGACTCCGGGACAGGGGAGGGGAGACCCAGTACTTC.

The chain links TRBV7-8 to TRBJ2-3, with TRBD1 matching 7 bases. This CDR3 has 15 residues. J lost 0 bases, V lost 6 bases, and 6 bases had no gene match. The germline V gene encodes CDR1 SGHVS and CDR2 FQNEAQ. CDR3 DNA: TGTGCCAGCAGTTCGCCGGGACAGAGCACAGATACGCAGTATTTT. It translates to CASSSPGQSTDTQYF.

The gene calls are TRBV6-1 and TRBJ1-2; D is undetermined. V dropped 0 bases and J dropped 2 bases, with 7 bases sitting between them. The CDR3 covers 14 residues. CDR1 is MNHNS and CDR2 is SASEGT in the germline V gene. The CDR3 nucleotides read TGTGCCAGCAGTGAAGCGGTCAGGAACTATGGCTACACCTTC. The encoded protein is CASSEAVRNYGYTF.

V and J are TRBV28 and TRBJ1-5; TRBD1 aligns across 8 bases. This CDR3 is built from 14 residues. Germline V CDR1 and CDR2: MDHEN, SYDVKM. The junction had 3 bases not matched to a gene; V was cut back by 7 bases and J by 1 base. The CDR3 region is CASTPGGSNQPQHF. CDR3 DNA sequence: TGTGCCAGCACCCCAGGGGGCAGCAATCAGCCCCAGCATTTT. Based on the CDR3 plus reference TRBV28 and TRBJ1-5, the full variable domain is DVKVTQSSRYLVKRTGEKVFLECVQDMDHENMFWYRQDPGLGLRLIYFSYDVKMKEKGDIPEGYSVSREKKERFSLILESASTNQTSMYLCASTPGGSNQPQHFGDGTRLSIL.

The chain links TRBV10-1 to TRBJ1-4; D possibly corresponds to TRBD1 (6 bases). CDR3 length: 13 amino acids. V was clipped by 6 bases and J by 7 bases, with 12 bases between them. Germline V CDR1 and CDR2: WNHNN, SYGVQD (reference sequence). The CDR3 region is CASRGQPGEKLFF. CDR3 DNA: TGCGCCAGCAGGGGACAACCGGGTGAAAAACTGTTTTTT.

The rearrangement links TRBV3-1 (or the pseudogene TRBV3-2) to TRBJ2-7; TRBD2 aligns across 7 bases. Germline CDR1 LGHDT, CDR2 YNNKEL (reference sequence). V shed 1 base and J 4 bases; nucleotides not matched to a gene: 4. The CDR3 sequence is 14 residues long. CDR3 amino acids: CASSQAGGQYEQYF. The CDR3 bases are TGTGCCAGCAGCCAAGCGGGAGGTCAGTACGAGCAGTACTTC.

The gene calls are TRBV24-1 and TRBJ1-5; D might be TRBD1 (5 bases). This CDR3 has 13 amino acids. Germline assignment: CDR1 KGHDR and CDR2 SFDVKD. The ends were cut back, 7 bases at V and 4 bases at J, with 10 bases in the middle. The DNA for the CDR3 is TGTGCCACCAGGGGTTCAGGGAATCAGCCCCAGCATTTT. It is translated as CATRGSGNQPQHF.

This clone was seen just once. The J gene is TRBJ2-3, the V gene TRBV19; perhaps TRBD1 as D (7 bases). Germline-derived CDR1 and CDR2 are LNHDA and SQIVND (reference sequence). V lost 4 bases to trimming and J lost 6 bases, with 14 bases between them. CDR3 length: 14 amino acids. This chain's CDR3 is CASSTGQLADTQYF. The CDR3 DNA reads as TGTGCCAGTAGTACGGGACAGCTAGCGGATACGCAGTATTTT.

The chain carries TRBV13 and TRBJ2-1; D possibly corresponds to TRBD2 (5 bases). CDR3 length: 15 amino acids. Germline V lookup: CDR1 PRHDT, CDR2 FYEKMQ (reference sequence). V was trimmed by 7 bases and J by 0 bases, leaving 13 bases between them. The CDR3 DNA follows: TGTGCCAGCACCCAGGAGGCGGGCTCCTACAATGAGCAGTTCTTC. Protein: CASTQEAGSYNEQFF. The full variable domain, with the rest looked up from reference TRBV13 and TRBJ2-1, is AAGVIQSPRHLIKEKRETATLKCYPIPRHDTVYWYQQGPGQDPQFLISFYEKMQSDKGSIPDRFSAQQFSDYHSELNMSSLELGDSALYFCASTQEAGSYNEQFFGPGTRLTVL.

This clone was seen a handful of times. This specimen includes other DNA sequences encoding the same CDR3. The chain links TRBV27 to TRBJ1-2, with 8 bases identical to TRBD1. The trim removed 5 bases at V and 2 bases at J, leaving 4 bases unmatched. This CDR3 has 14 amino acids. Germline CDR1 is MNHEY and CDR2 is SMNVEV (reference sequence). The CDR3 DNA reads as TGTGCCAGCAGTCCCCGGACAGGGAACTATGGCTACACCTTC. As protein: CASSPRTGNYGYTF.

This chain connects TRBV6-5 to TRBJ1-2; possibly TRBD1 for D (5 bases). The germline CDR1 and CDR2 sequences are MNHEY and SVGAGI. This CDR3 spans 12 amino acids. Trimming stripped 7 bases from V and 9 bases from J, with 15 bases between. CDR3 DNA sequence: TGTGCCAGCAAGGACATCGTAACGCGCTACACCTTC. Translating it yields CASKDIVTRYTF.

The chain employs TRBV5-1 and TRBJ1-1; D is perhaps TRBD1 (5 bases). Trimming removed 2 bases at V and 8 bases at J, with 16 bases between. Germline CDR1 is SGHRS and CDR2 is YFSETQ. The CDR3 has 14 amino acids. In nucleotides, the CDR3 is TGCGCCAGCAGCTTCCCAGATATCAGGGAAGAAGCTTTCTTT. Translation: CASSFPDIREEAFF.

The chain recombines TRBV7-8 with TRBJ2-1; TRBD2 matches 9 bases. CDR3 size: 20 residues. CDR1 is SGHVS, CDR2 FQNEAQ, per germline. V gave up 3 bases and J gave up 0 bases; unmatched junction bases: 15. The CDR3 sequence is CASSLTPRASGISSYNEQFF. CDR3 bases: TGTGCCAGCAGCTTGACCCCCCGGGCTAGCGGGATTAGCTCCTACAATGAGCAGTTCTTC.

The rearrangement uses TRBV6-5 and TRBJ1-1; the D gene is possibly TRBD1 (5 bases). The CDR3 consists of 15 residues. Trimming removed 2 bases at V and 4 bases at J, with 14 bases between. Looked up from germline, CDR1 is MNHEY and CDR2 is SVGAGI. The CDR3, as DNA: TGTGCCAGCAGTTACATGAGGAGGGGCCCCACTGAAGCTTTCTTT. It codes for CASSYMRRGPTEAFF.

J is TRBJ1-3 and V is TRBV2; D gene ambiguous. V was pared by 6 bases and J by 0 bases, with 12 bases between. Germline V gene lookup returns CDR1 SNHLY and CDR2 FYNNEI. This CDR3 contains 15 residues. This CDR3 reads CASSPQVNSGNTIYF. The DNA for the CDR3 is TGTGCCAGCAGCCCTCAGGTGAACTCTGGAAACACCATATATTTT.

The chain couples TRBV11-3 to TRBJ2-2, with D perhaps matching TRBD2 (6 bases). Trimming shortened V by 3 bases and J by 3 bases, and 14 bases separated the two germline ends. The CDR3 has 16 residues. The germline V gene has CDR1 SGHNT and CDR2 YENEEA. The CDR3 nucleotides read TGTGCCAGCAGCTTGGGACTCTCCGACTACACCGGGGAGCTGTTTTTT. The encoded protein is CASSLGLSDYTGELFF.

The sample holds many counts of this clone. This chain uses TRBV6-5 with TRBJ2-3; possible D gene TRBD1, 5 bases. Per germline, CDR1 MNHEY and CDR2 SVGAGI. V was shortened by 11 bases and J by 0 bases, with 18 bases between the two germline ends. The CDR3 extends over 15 amino acids. The CDR3 spells CASQGTYSSTDTQYF. The CDR3 nucleotides are TGTGCCTCCCAGGGTACCTATTCTAGCACAGATACGCAGTATTTT.